These 19 T cell receptor beta chains came from one sample sequenced in a study of cytomegalovirus exposure and HLA in healthy donors. The PCR made use of 60 Vbeta and 13 Jbeta primers. Clones were sequenced by immunoSEQ multiplex PCR, and TCRdb holds only the in-frame ones, with some missing. Here the sample spans about 190,000 clones, 65% to 85% being singletons. Specimen: PBMCs. The receptor source for this set is a young woman in good health and CMV-seronegative.

J is TRBJ1-3 and V is TRBV30, with D perhaps TRBD1 (6 bases). The germline V gene has CDR1 GTSNPN and CDR2 SVGIG (reference sequence). Trimming pared 2 bases from V and 0 bases from J, leaving 14 bases between. This CDR3 region has 16 residues. The CDR3 sequence: CAWSPRGHISGNTIYF. The CDR3 DNA reads TGTGCCTGGAGTCCCCGGGGACACATCTCTGGAAACACCATATATTTT.

This sequence joins TRBV9 and TRBJ2-1; a possible D gene is TRBD2 (6 bases). CDR3 length: 13 amino acids. The V gene's germline CDR1 is SGDLS and CDR2 YYNGEE. V lost 0 bases, J lost 7 bases, and 8 bases lay in between. The CDR3 protein is CASSVEEGNEQFF. The DNA for the CDR3 is TGTGCCAGCAGCGTAGAGGAGGGGAATGAGCAGTTCTTC.

This chain links TRBV4-1 with TRBJ2-5, with D possibly TRBD2 on 6 matching bases. The J call may be incorrect, as the DNA end agrees better with TRBJ2-7. Germline V CDR1 and CDR2: MGHRA, YSYEKL. The CDR3 runs to 14 residues. This CDR3 reads CASSQTFLAYEQYF. For the CDR3, the DNA is TGCGCCAGCAGCCAAACCTTCCTAGCGTACGAGCAGTACTTC.

The V and J genes are TRBV11-2 and TRBJ1-5, with a possible D match to TRBD1 (5 bases). The germline V gene encodes CDR1 SGHAT and CDR2 FQNNGV. This CDR3 has 16 amino acids. Trimming cost V 5 bases and J 4 bases, with 18 bases left between them. CDR3 loop: CASSATAGQVNQPQHF. CDR3 bases: TGTGCCAGCAGCGCGACAGCAGGGCAGGTAAATCAGCCCCAGCATTTT. Combining the CDR3 with reference TRBV11-2 and TRBJ1-5 gives the whole variable domain EAGVAQSPRYKIIEKRQSVAFWCNPISGHATLYWYQQILGQGPKLLIQFQNNGVVDDSQLPKDRFSAERLKGVDSTLKIQPAKLEDSAVYLCASSATAGQVNQPQHFGDGTRLSIL.

This clone was seen a single time. This chain links TRBV20-1 with TRBJ1-1; TRBD1 might be the D (5 bases). Looked up from germline, CDR1 is DFQATT and CDR2 is SNEGSKA (reference sequence). The length of the CDR3 is 11 residues. The CDR3 reads CTPVGGTEAFF. The CDR3 nucleotides read TGCACCCCCGTGGGGGGGACTGAAGCTTTCTTT.

This clone appeared once. The chain links TRBV18 to TRBJ1-2; the D gene is possibly TRBD1 (5 bases). This CDR3 contains 14 residues. Germline loops: CDR1 KGHSH, CDR2 LQKENI. Trimming pared 0 bases from V and 5 bases from J, leaving 10 bases between. CDR3 region: CASSPPSGGYGYTF. For the CDR3, the DNA is TGTGCCAGCTCACCACCATCGGGGGGGTATGGCTACACCTTC. The full variable domain, its missing parts supplied by reference TRBV18 and TRBJ1-2, is NAGVMQNPRHLVRRRGQEARLRCSPMKGHSHVYWYRQLPEEGLKFMVYLQKENIIDESGMPKERFSAEFPKEGPSILRIQQVVRGDSAAYFCASSPPSGGYGYTFGSGTRLTVV.

The J gene is TRBJ1-1, the V gene TRBV9; TRBD1 matches 7 bases. This CDR3 has 14 residues. The trim removed 3 bases at V and 4 bases at J, leaving 6 bases unmatched. CDR1 is SGDLS, CDR2 YYNGEE, per germline. In DNA, the CDR3 is TGTGCCAGCAGCGCCCGACAGGGAAGCACTGAAGCTTTCTTT. This translates into CASSARQGSTEAFF.

CDR3 sequence reads: CASSYVRDREANYGYTF. CDR3 nucleotide sequence: TGTGCCAGCAGTTACGTCCGGGACAGAGAAGCTAACTATGGCTACACCTTC. This chain joins TRBV6-7 and TRBJ1-2; 7 bases map to TRBD1. TRBV6-7 is identified as an open reading frame with a role that is uncertain. This CDR3 has 17 amino acids. V shed 2 bases and J 0 bases; nucleotides not matched to a gene: 9.

This clone was seen only a few times. The rearrangement uses TRBV5-1 and TRBJ2-7; 8 nucleotides align to TRBD1. Germline V gives CDR1 SGHRS, CDR2 YFSETQ. The CDR3 has 14 amino acids. V lost 0 bases to trimming and J lost 5 bases; unmatched junction nucleotides: 4. CDR3 nucleotides: TGCGCCAGCAGCTTGGGACAGGGGTTAGACGAGCAGTACTTC. It encodes CASSLGQGLDEQYF.

V usage is TRBV7-2 and J usage is TRBJ2-3; 8 positions match TRBD2. The germline CDR1 and CDR2 sequences are SGHTA and FQGNSA. The V segment lost 4 bases and the J segment 5 bases; nucleotides outside the gene matches: 8. The CDR3 has 15 residues. The CDR3 sequence is CASSSSGGALDTQYF. In DNA form, the CDR3 reads TGTGCCAGCAGCTCTTCCGGGGGGGCGTTAGATACGCAGTATTTT.

CDR3 amino acids: CASSMRTSSYNSPLHF. The CDR3 coding sequence is TGTGCCAGTAGTATGCGGACAAGCTCCTATAATTCACCCCTCCACTTT. The chain joins TRBV19 to TRBJ1-6; tentative D call: TRBD1 (5 bases). This CDR3 region has 16 residues. V gave up 3 bases and J gave up 0 bases, with 9 bases separating them. Germline CDR1 reads LNHDA; CDR2 reads SQIVND (reference sequence).

As to this clone: One end of the junction fails to match germline, which may point to a read error. The rearrangement uses TRBV7-9 and TRBJ1-1; possible D gene TRBD1, 5 bases. Germline V gene sequence: CDR1 SEHNR, CDR2 FQNEAQ (reference sequence). The CDR3 has 19 amino acids. This chain's CDR3 is CSSSLAFQGGSQFNTEAFF. CDR3 sequence (DNA): TGTTCCAGCAGCTTAGCTTTTCAGGGAGGAAGTCAATTCAACACTGAAGCTTTCTTT. Combining the CDR3 with reference TRBV7-9 and TRBJ1-1 gives the whole variable domain DTGVSQNPRHKITKRGQNVTFRCDPISEHNRLYWYRQTLGQGPEFLTYFQNEAQLEKSRLLSDRFSAERPKGSFSTLEIQRTEQGDSAMYLCSSSLAFQGGSQFNTEAFFGQGTRLTVV.

The chain combines TRBV6-5 with TRBJ1-5; TRBD1 agrees at 8 bases. This CDR3 spans 15 amino acids. Germline V lookup: CDR1 MNHEY, CDR2 SVGAGI. The J segment lost 2 bases and the V segment lost 6 bases, leaving 6 bases of the junction unmatched. The CDR3 protein is CASSSGQGGNQPQHF. The CDR3 region has the DNA TGTGCCAGCAGCTCCGGACAGGGAGGCAATCAGCCCCAGCATTTT.

The chain combines TRBV5-5 with TRBJ1-1; 7 bases fit TRBD1. The V gene end was trimmed by 6 bases and the J gene end by 1 base; junction bases not matched to a gene: 3. This CDR3 contains 13 residues. Germline lookup yields CDR1 SGHKS and CDR2 YYEKEE (reference sequence). The chain's CDR3 is CASIQGPNTEAFF. In DNA form, the CDR3 reads TGTGCCAGCATACAGGGGCCGAACACTGAAGCTTTCTTT.

This CDR3 is CAWSWGANYGYTF. The CDR3 DNA reads as TGTGCCTGGAGTTGGGGCGCGAACTATGGCTACACCTTC. The rearrangement links TRBV30 to TRBJ1-2; a possible D gene is TRBD1 (5 bases). The CDR3 is made up of 13 amino acids. V lost 2 bases and J lost 2, with 9 bases in between. Germline V gives CDR1 GTSNPN, CDR2 SVGIG (reference sequence).

The chain uses TRBV7-3 and TRBJ1-6, with D possibly matching TRBD1 (6 bases). The CDR3 loop spans 13 amino acids. The V end was cut by 5 bases, the J end by 10 bases, with 12 bases between. Per germline, CDR1 SGHTA and CDR2 FQGTGA. The CDR3 DNA follows: TGTGCCAGCAGCGTTAACAGGGACTCACCCCTCCACTTT. The encoded protein is CASSVNRDSPLHF.

CDR3 sequence: CASSQGTSGGFQETQYF. For the CDR3, the DNA is TGCGCCAGCAGCCAAGGGACTAGCGGGGGTTTTCAAGAGACCCAGTACTTC. V is TRBV4-1 and J is TRBJ2-5, with TRBD2 matching over 13 bases. CDR1 is MGHRA, CDR2 YSYEKL, per germline. Trimming removed 1 base from V and 2 bases from J; junction bases left unmatched: 4. This CDR3 contains 17 residues.

The V call is TRBV30, the J call TRBJ1-2; no definite D call. Germline CDR1 and CDR2: GTSNPN and SVGIG (reference sequence). The CDR3 extends over 14 amino acids. Deletions cut 3 bases from V and 6 bases from J, with 17 bases between. The CDR3 region is CAWRQASSGNGYTF. The CDR3 DNA reads TGTGCCTGGAGGCAGGCGTCTTCGGGAAATGGCTACACCTTC.

The chain recombines TRBV5-1 with TRBJ2-3; the D is unclear. CDR3 length equals 13 residues. CDR1 is SGHRS and CDR2 is YFSETQ in the germline V gene. The ends were cut back, 3 bases at V and 0 bases at J, with 5 bases in the middle. The CDR3 loop reads CASSSVSTDTQYF. CDR3 nucleotides: TGCGCCAGCAGCTCCGTTAGCACAGATACGCAGTATTTT.